One and the same sample provided the 9 T cell receptor beta chains below, sequenced in a study of post-analysis software for immune sequencing data. Findings and limits, study-wide: Higher frequency in patients than in controls was seen for roughly five TRBV segments, with TRBV5-6, TRBV5-1 and TRBV20-1 among them.

These TCRs are of unknown antigen specificity. Unique molecular identifiers were present in the TCR beta cDNA libraries. TCRdb called the PCR reads again in MiXCR, with one record for every CDR3 protein. The sample has roughly 540,000 distinct CDR3 sequences, around a third seen once; the top ten hold about 6%. The sample comprised blood. The source is a girl under 18 with multiple sclerosis.

There are a few counts of this clonotype. For the CDR3, the DNA is TGCAGCGTTGAGGGCAGTTATGAAAAACTGTTTTTT. It encodes CSVEGSYEKLFF. The chain employs TRBV29-1 and TRBJ1-4; D uncertain. Germline V CDR1 and CDR2: SQVTM, ANQGSEA. V was trimmed by 3 bases and J by 6 bases, leaving 8 bases between them. The CDR3 extends over 12 amino acids.

This clonotype showed up just a few times. The chain carries TRBV6-5 and TRBJ2-3, with D perhaps matching TRBD1 (5 bases). The CDR3 loop spans 15 amino acids. The ends were cut back, 8 bases at V and 5 bases at J, with 20 bases in the middle. CDR1 and CDR2 (germline): MNHEY, SVGAGI. The CDR3 spells CASQRGSYLGDTQYF. The CDR3 DNA reads TGTGCCAGCCAAAGGGGTAGCTATTTAGGAGATACGCAGTATTTT.

This clonotype has a handful of counts. This chain links TRBV5-1 with TRBJ2-3, with TRBD2 matching 11 bases. The CDR3 has 16 amino acids. Germline V gives CDR1 SGHRS, CDR2 YFSETQ. J gave up 0 bases and V 4 bases, and 4 bases lay outside the gene matches. The DNA for the CDR3 is TGCGCCAGCAGCCAGGGACTAGCGGTTAGCACAGATACGCAGTATTTT. Its protein is CASSQGLAVSTDTQYF.

This clonotype turned up a few times. The chain couples TRBV7-8 to TRBJ2-5; D ambiguous. The V gene lost 5 bases and the J gene lost 0 bases, with 22 bases spanning the gap. The CDR3 runs to 18 residues. Germline V lookup: CDR1 SGHVS, CDR2 FQNEAQ. The CDR3 bases are TGTGCCAGCAGCCTAAGGCCTAACCCGGGTAGGGACCAAGAGACCCAGTACTTC. Its translation: CASSLRPNPGRDQETQYF.

V gene TRBV25-1 combines with J gene TRBJ1-2; 9 positions agree with TRBD1. Germline V gene lookup returns CDR1 MGHDK and CDR2 SYGVNS. Trimming removed 1 base from V and 8 bases from J; junction bases left unmatched: 5. This CDR3 is built from 14 residues. CDR3 loop: CASSEWGTGNGYTF. CDR3 DNA: TGTGCCAGCAGTGAATGGGGGACAGGGAACGGCTACACCTTC.

This clonotype was seen more than once but under ten times. J is TRBJ2-1 and V is TRBV7-8; D is possibly TRBD2 (6 bases). The CDR3 is 16 residues long. V lost 5 bases and J lost 4, with 18 bases in between. Germline CDR1 is SGHVS and CDR2 is FQNEAQ. The CDR3 DNA sequence: TGTGCCAGCAGCCCACTTTTGAGCGGACTATACAATGAGCAGTTCTTC. Its translation: CASSPLLSGLYNEQFF.

On this clonotype: An end of the junction does not agree with germline; a read error may underlie this. This chain uses TRBV10-3 with TRBJ2-5; D may match TRBD1 or TRBD2 (7 bases each). The CDR3 totals 14 residues. The germline gives CDR1 ENHRY, CDR2 SYGVKD. CDR3 protein: CAISESTGRETQDF. The DNA for the CDR3 is TGTGCCATCAGTGAGTCGACAGGGAGGGAGACCCAGGACTTC.

This clonotype has a count of ten or more. The rearrangement joins TRBV29-1 to TRBJ2-7; D is unclear. Trimming cost V 0 bases and J 0 bases, with 9 bases left between them. CDR1 and CDR2 (germline): SQVTM, ANQGSEA. CDR3 size: 14 residues. This CDR3 is CSVEDGWNSYEQYF. The CDR3, as DNA: TGCAGCGTTGAAGATGGTTGGAACTCCTACGAGCAGTACTTC.

The chain combines TRBV2 with TRBJ2-2; D could derive from TRBD1 or TRBD2 (5 bases each). The V gene's germline CDR1 is SNHLY and CDR2 FYNNEI. This CDR3 is 15 amino acids long. V gave up 3 bases and J gave up 4 bases, with 12 bases separating them. The CDR3 nucleotides are TGTGCCAGCAGTGAGGTGTGGGGGAGCACCGGGGAGCTGTTTTTT. Its translation is CASSEVWGSTGELFF.